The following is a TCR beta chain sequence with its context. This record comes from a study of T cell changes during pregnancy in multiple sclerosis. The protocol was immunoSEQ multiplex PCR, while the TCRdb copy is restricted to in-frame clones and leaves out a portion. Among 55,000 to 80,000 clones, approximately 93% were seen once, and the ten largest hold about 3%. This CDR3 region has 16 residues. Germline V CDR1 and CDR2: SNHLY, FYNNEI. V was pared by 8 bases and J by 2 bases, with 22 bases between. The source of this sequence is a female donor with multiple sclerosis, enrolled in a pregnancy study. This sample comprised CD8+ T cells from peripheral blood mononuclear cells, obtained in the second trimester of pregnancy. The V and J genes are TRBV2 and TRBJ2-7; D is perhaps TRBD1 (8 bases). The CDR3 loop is CASAGTGPSGTYEQYF. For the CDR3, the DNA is TGTGCCAGCGCCGGGACAGGCCCTAGCGGAACCTACGAGCAGTACTTC. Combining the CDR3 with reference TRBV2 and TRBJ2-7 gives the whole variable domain EPEVTQTPSHQVTQMGQEVILRCVPISNHLYFYWYRQILGQKVEFLVSFYNNEISEKSEIFDDQFSVERPDGSNFTLKIRSTKLEDSAMYFCASAGTGPSGTYEQYFGPGTRLTVT.